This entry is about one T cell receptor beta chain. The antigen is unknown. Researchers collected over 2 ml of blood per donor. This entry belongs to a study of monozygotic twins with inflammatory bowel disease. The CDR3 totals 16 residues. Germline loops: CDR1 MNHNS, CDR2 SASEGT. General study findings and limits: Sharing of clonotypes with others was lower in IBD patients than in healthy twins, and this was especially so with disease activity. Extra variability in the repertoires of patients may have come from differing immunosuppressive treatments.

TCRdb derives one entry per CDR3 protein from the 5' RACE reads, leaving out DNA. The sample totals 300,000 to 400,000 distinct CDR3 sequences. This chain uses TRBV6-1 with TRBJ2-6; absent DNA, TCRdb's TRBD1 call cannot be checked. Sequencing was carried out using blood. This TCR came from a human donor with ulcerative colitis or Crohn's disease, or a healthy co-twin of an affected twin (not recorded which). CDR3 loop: CASSEWGGSGANVLTF.